This TCR beta chain was documented in a study of STAT5B mutations in CD4+ large granular lymphocyte leukemia. Clones were sequenced by immunoSEQ multiplex PCR, and TCRdb holds only the in-frame ones, with some missing. The table includes roughly 48,000 clones, roughly two thirds detected once. Study outcomes and limitations: No patients shared main leukemic clonotypes, though around 24% appeared at low frequency elsewhere.

Concerning this clone itself: What it recognizes is unknown.

This TCR came from a human donor in good health. The sequenced sample consisted of CD4+ T cells from blood buffy coats.

The CDR3 DNA follows: TGTGCCAGCAGCTTAGTCGGGGGGTCAGATACGCAGTATTTT. This translates into CASSLVGGSDTQYF. V and J are TRBV7-9 and TRBJ2-3, with 7 bases lining up with TRBD2. V lost 1 base and J lost 4; bases outside the gene matches: 2. The germline CDR1 and CDR2 sequences are SEHNR and FQNEAQ (reference sequence). The CDR3 length is 14 residues.